This T cell receptor beta chain was sequenced in a study of shared clonotypes between healthy human individuals. Looking at the study overall: Per donor, CD8 memory used one plate, CD8 naive used two, CD4 memory used three and CD4 naive used three. The study's findings and limits: The genetic and exposure-history diversity represented was limited by few donors.

Note on this clone: Its antigen is as yet unknown.

Per the original data handling: As immunoSEQ supplied junction-only sequences (without quality scores), filtering differed. TCRdb's copy holds only in-frame clones and misses some; the assay was immunoSEQ multiplex PCR. V and J calls and clone size follow that table, whereas D and trimming were derived from the DNA. The sample holds 800,000 or so clones, 96% seen once. Naive CD8 cells, CD45RO-negative and positively selected for CCR7, excluded terminally differentiated effector memory CD45RA+ cells. The source of this sequence is a man aged 25-45 years in good health. The sequenced material came from naive CD8+ T cells sorted from blood.

CDR3: CASSLLGTAQETQYF. The CDR3 DNA is TGTGCCAGCAGCCTTCTTGGGACAGCTCAAGAGACCCAGTACTTC. The rearrangement links TRBV9 to TRBJ2-5; the match to TRBD1 covers 7 bases. V trimming: 4 bases; J trimming: 2 bases; junction bases outside the gene matches: 8. This CDR3 has 15 amino acids. The germline CDR1 and CDR2 sequences are SGDLS and YYNGEE.